The entry below gives a single T cell receptor beta chain sequence along with its context. Its antigen is still unknown. Nothing much larger sits one base from this clone, and base qualities are not available. Library preparation used the immunoSEQ multiplex PCR assay. Per the original workflow: A statistical classification framework was built to diagnose cytomegalovirus status from the catalog of TCR beta chain sequences. TCRdb took this table from immuneACCESS and kept in-frame rearrangements with V and J called. Such tables lack part of the clones; where checked against another copy, unresolved V genes explain under half of the gap, and the rest is unexplained. That table supplies the V and J calls and clone size; D and trimming were determined from the DNA. For this sample the table gives fewer than 350,000 clones, of which approximately 90% were detected only once. In total, the top ten clones hold about 0.86% of the sample.

The data were obtained in a study of cytomegalovirus exposure and HLA in healthy donors (dated by TCRdb to 2015 to 2018). Regarding the study in general: According to a later analysis, the 120 or so validation repertoires were produced on the same platform as the approximately 610 repertoires of the first cohort. To predict cytomegalovirus infection status, the study combined high-throughput TCR immunosequencing, statistical association of individual TCRs with disease status, and machine learning. The aim of the study was to test whether cataloging public T cell receptors could identify signatures of past pathogen exposure. Besides the first cohort of roughly 700 subjects, a separate validation cohort made up of 95 to 150 different subjects was used. Results the study describes overall, beyond this receptor: Of the cluster scores, 85% to 95% were above 0 in a later analysis, which found that TCRs clustered in the first cohort also tended to co-occur in the approximately 120 validation repertoires. In both the original and validation cohorts, the classifier was reported to diagnose cytomegalovirus status with high specificity and sensitivity. Across donors, most TCR sequences were observed very rarely, whereas some public TCRs were present in many individuals. In vitro tests confirmed that a few of the cytomegalovirus-associated TCR beta chains recognize cytomegalovirus antigens. The study listed approximately 150 TCR beta chains as associated with cytomegalovirus. The validation cohort had no HLA typing available for a later analysis, so co-occurrence within that cohort was assessed over all 120 or so repertoires. According to the authors, the approach could potentially be generalized to other disease states and immunological phenotypes.

The donors were included in the validation cohort of 100 to 150 subjects, a group kept apart from the roughly 610-subject first cohort. V is cut by 5 bases and J by 2 bases, and the space between the germline ends is 7 bases. The CDR3 numbers 13 residues from cysteine through phenylalanine. Only the CDR3 DNA stays, 39 bases, in frame from base 1. CDR1 and CDR2 were assigned from the germline V gene (reference sequence) as SEHNR and FQNEAQ. The sequenced material came from PBMCs. Here the chain combines TRBV7-9 and TRBJ1-5; no confident D gene assignment can be made. The TCR sequence derives from a woman aged 18 to 35 in good health and CMV-seronegative. The sequenced DNA: TGTGCCAGCAGCGAGGGTGGCAATCAGCCCCAGCATTTT. It is translated as CASSEGGNQPQHF.